This TCR beta chain is from a study of a mutant IDH1 vaccine in newly diagnosed glioma. Study summary: Initiation of the vaccine course occurred 4-6 weeks after radiotherapy alone, or alongside temozolomide cycles. The study held visit V12 at week 35 and visit V13 at week 47.

Noted time point: week 47, end of study. The content of each vaccine dose was 300 ug of mutant IDH1 20-mer peptide, and topical imiquimod accompanied it. Assay: immunoSEQ multiplex PCR; the TCRdb copy retains only in-frame clones and omits some. The table includes fewer than 95,000 clones, roughly four fifths detected once. Per the germline V gene, CDR1 is GTSNPN and CDR2 is SVGIG (reference sequence). The CDR3 totals 14 residues. V was shortened by 1 base and J by 2 bases, with 12 bases between the two germline ends. Note on this clone: Its target is unknown.

This chain connects TRBV30 to TRBJ2-7, with D perhaps TRBD1 (6 bases). This material consisted of PBMCs, taken from a glioma patient whose treatment included an IDH1 peptide vaccine. The origin of this receptor is a man aged 40-49 years with glioma. The CDR3 region is CAWSDDRTTYEQYF. The CDR3 coding sequence is TGTGCCTGGAGTGACGACAGGACCACCTACGAGCAGTACTTC.